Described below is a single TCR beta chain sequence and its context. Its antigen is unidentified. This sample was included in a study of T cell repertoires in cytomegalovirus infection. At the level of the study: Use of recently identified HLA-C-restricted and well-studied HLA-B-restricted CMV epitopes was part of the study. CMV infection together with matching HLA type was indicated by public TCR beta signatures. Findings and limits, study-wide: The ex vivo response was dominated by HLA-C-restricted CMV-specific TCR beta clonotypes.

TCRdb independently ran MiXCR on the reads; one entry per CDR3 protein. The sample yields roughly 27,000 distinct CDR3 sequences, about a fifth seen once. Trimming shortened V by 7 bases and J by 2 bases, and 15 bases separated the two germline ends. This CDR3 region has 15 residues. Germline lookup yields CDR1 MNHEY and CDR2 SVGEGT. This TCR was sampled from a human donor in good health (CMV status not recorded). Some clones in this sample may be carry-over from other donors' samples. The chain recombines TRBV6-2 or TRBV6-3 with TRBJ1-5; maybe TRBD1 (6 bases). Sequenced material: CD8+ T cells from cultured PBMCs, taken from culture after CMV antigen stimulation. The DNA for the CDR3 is TGTGCCAGCAACCCGACAGGTTATGGCAATCAGCCCCAGCATTTT. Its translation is CASNPTGYGNQPQHF.